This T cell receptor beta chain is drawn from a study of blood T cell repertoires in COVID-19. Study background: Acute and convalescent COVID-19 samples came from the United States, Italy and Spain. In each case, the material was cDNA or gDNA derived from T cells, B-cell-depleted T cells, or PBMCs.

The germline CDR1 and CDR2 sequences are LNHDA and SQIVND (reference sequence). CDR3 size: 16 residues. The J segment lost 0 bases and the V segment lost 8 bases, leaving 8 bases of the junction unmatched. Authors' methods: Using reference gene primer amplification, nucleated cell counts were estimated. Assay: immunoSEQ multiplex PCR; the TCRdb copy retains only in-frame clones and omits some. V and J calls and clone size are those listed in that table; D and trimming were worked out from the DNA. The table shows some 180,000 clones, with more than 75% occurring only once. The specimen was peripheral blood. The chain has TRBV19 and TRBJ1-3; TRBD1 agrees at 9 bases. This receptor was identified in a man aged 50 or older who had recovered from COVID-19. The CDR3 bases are TGTGCCAGTTGGACAGGGGCATTGAGCTCTGGAAACACCATATATTTT. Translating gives CASWTGALSSGNTIYF.